This is a list of T cell receptor beta chains from one sample in a study of blood T cell repertoires in COVID-19. Some clones are missing from TCRdb's copy, which holds only in-frame ones; the method was immunoSEQ multiplex PCR. This table holds about 120,000 clones, just over 90% found once. The sample consisted of peripheral blood. Receptor source: a human donor with active COVID-19. The donor label of this sample is uncertain. Each CDR3 is given with its conserved first and last residue. The D gene is left open where the match is weak. Where a row states a size, it is once, few, many or the class of an expanded clone; other rows omit it.

v_gene	d_gene	j_gene	abundance	CDR3aa	CDR3nt
TRBV5-4	TRBD2	TRBJ2-1	.	CASSLGLAELNEQFF	TGTGCCAGCAGCTTGGGACTAGCGGAACTTAATGAGCAGTTCTTC
TRBV25-1	.	TRBJ1-5	.	CASSEEDNRNQPQHF	TGTGCCAGCAGTGAAGAGGACAACCGCAATCAGCCCCAGCATTTT
TRBV19	.	TRBJ1-6	.	CASKPWGEGDSPLHF	TGTGCCAGTAAGCCCTGGGGGGAGGGGGATTCACCCCTCCACTTT
TRBV16	.	TRBJ1-2	few	CASSQSRRNYGYTF	TGTGCCAGCAGCCAATCTCGGAGAAACTATGGCTACACCTTC
TRBV11-3	TRBD1	TRBJ1-2	once	CASSTRQGANGYTF	TGTGCCAGCAGCACCCGACAGGGGGCGAACGGCTACACCTTC
TRBV5-1	.	TRBJ2-5	.	CASSRGLEETQYF	TGCGCCAGCAGCCGTGGACTCGAAGAGACCCAGTACTTC
TRBV30	.	TRBJ1-1	.	CAWRRRGNTEAFF	TGTGCCTGGAGAAGGCGCGGGAACACTGAAGCTTTCTTT
TRBV4-2	.	TRBJ2-1	.	CASSQDVTPGLNEQFF	TGTGCCAGCAGCCAAGATGTTACGCCTGGGCTCAATGAGCAGTTCTTC
TRBV3-1/TRBV3-2	.	TRBJ1-3	.	CASSQELRGNTIYF	TGTGCCAGCAGCCAAGAGTTGAGGGGAAACACCATATATTTT
TRBV19	.	TRBJ1-5	.	CASSIEVYQGILTRQPQHF	TGTGCCAGTAGTATAGAAGTGTATCAGGGAATATTGACTCGTCAGCCCCAGCATTTT
TRBV28	TRBD1	TRBJ1-1	.	CASSLPNPLRDRRNTEAFF	TGTGCCAGCAGTTTACCGAACCCTCTCCGGGACAGGAGGAACACTGAAGCTTTCTTT
TRBV6-2/TRBV6-3	.	TRBJ1-1	.	CASSVGGARTEAFF	TGTGCCAGCAGCGTCGGCGGGGCTCGCACTGAAGCTTTCTTT
TRBV12-3/TRBV12-4	TRBD2	TRBJ2-7	.	CASTASGSYEQYF	TGTGCCAGCACCGCTAGCGGATCCTACGAGCAGTACTTC
TRBV28	TRBD1	TRBJ1-2	.	CASSSGGIYGYTF	TGTGCCAGCAGTTCAGGGGGAATCTATGGCTACACCTTC
TRBV3-1/TRBV3-2	TRBD2	TRBJ2-5	.	CASSHRGGAGETQYF	TGTGCCAGCAGCCACCGCGGGGGGGCCGGGGAGACCCAGTACTTC
TRBV18	.	TRBJ2-2	.	CASSPSTRNTGELFF	TGTGCCAGCTCACCAAGTACCAGGAACACCGGGGAGCTGTTTTTT
TRBV5-6	.	TRBJ2-3	.	CASSLYPGGGSYTDTQYF	TGTGCCAGCAGCTTGTACCCCGGTGGGGGCAGCTACACAGATACGCAGTATTTT
TRBV19	TRBD1	TRBJ1-6	.	CASSKKDRNSPLHF	TGTGCCAGTAGTAAAAAGGACAGGAATTCACCCCTCCACTTT
TRBV9	.	TRBJ1-2	.	CASSTPQGQGNYGYTF	TGTGCCAGCAGCACCCCCCAGGGTCAGGGAAACTATGGCTACACCTTC
TRBV6-5	TRBD1	TRBJ2-7	.	CASSPRDRGHEQYF	TGTGCCAGCAGCCCCCGGGACAGGGGGCACGAGCAGTACTTC
TRBV2	.	TRBJ2-5	.	CASKGRTAEETQYF	TGTGCCAGCAAGGGACGGACAGCCGAAGAGACCCAGTACTTC
TRBV27	.	TRBJ1-5	.	CASKASNQPQHF	TGTGCCAGCAAAGCAAGCAATCAGCCCCAGCATTTT